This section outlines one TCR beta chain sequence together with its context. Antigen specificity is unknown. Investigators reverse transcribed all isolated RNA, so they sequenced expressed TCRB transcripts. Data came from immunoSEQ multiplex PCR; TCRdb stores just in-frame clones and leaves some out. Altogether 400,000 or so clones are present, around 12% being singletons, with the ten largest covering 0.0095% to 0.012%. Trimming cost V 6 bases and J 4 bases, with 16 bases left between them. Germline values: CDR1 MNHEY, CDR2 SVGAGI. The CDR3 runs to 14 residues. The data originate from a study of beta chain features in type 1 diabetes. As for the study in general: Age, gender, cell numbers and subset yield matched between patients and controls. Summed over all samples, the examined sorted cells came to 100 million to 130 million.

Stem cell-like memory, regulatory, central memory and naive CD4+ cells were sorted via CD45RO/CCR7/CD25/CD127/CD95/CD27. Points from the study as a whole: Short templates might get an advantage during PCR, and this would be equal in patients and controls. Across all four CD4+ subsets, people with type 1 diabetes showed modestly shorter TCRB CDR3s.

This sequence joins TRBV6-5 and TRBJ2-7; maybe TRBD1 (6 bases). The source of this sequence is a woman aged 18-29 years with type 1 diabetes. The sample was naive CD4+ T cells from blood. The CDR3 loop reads CASRRGTLSYEQYF. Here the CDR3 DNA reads TGTGCCAGCAGGAGGGGGACCCTGAGTTACGAGCAGTACTTC.